This T cell receptor (beta chain) came from a study of memory CD4+ T cells and cytomegalovirus serostatus. Sequenced by immunoSEQ multiplex PCR; TCRdb stores in-frame clones only, minus some. The data show some 48,000 clones, around 80% seen once. The trim removed 5 bases at V and 4 bases at J, leaving 9 bases unmatched. Germline V CDR1 and CDR2: SGHRS, YFSETQ. This CDR3 is built from 15 residues. The sort gate was single viable CD3+CD4+CD8-CD45RO+ cells for memory CD4+ T cells. The source material was memory CD4+ T cells from blood. The rearrangement links TRBV5-1 to TRBJ2-1; TRBD2 matches 7 bases. This receptor was taken from an adult in good health and CMV-seronegative. CDR3 in amino acids: CASRSGEGGYNEQFF. CDR3 in DNA: TGCGCCAGCAGATCGGGGGAGGGAGGATACAATGAGCAGTTCTTC.